Listed below are T cell receptor beta chains from one sample, sequenced in a study of shared clonotypes between healthy human individuals. Sequencing used immunoSEQ multiplex PCR; TCRdb keeps in-frame clones, though not all of them. This sample yields about 680,000 clones, of which about 92% are seen a single time; about a quarter belongs to the top ten. Sequenced: naive CD8+ T cells sorted from blood. The receptors were gathered from a man aged 30-40 years in good health. Both conserved end residues are part of each CDR3. A D gene is named only where the DNA matches it firmly. Not all rows give a size; the values are once, few, many and, for expanded clones, a class.

size	D	V	J	CDR3	DNA
.	TRBD1	TRBV4-2	TRBJ1-2	CASSHPGQAPLNYGYTF	TGTGCCAGCAGCCATCCGGGACAGGCACCGTTAAACTATGGCTACACCTTC
.	TRBD2	TRBV15	TRBJ2-3	CATSSLLAEFTDTQYF	TGTGCCACCAGCAGCCTCCTAGCGGAGTTCACAGATACGCAGTATTTT
once	.	TRBV28	TRBJ2-1	CASSFSGEQFF	TGTGCCAGCAGTTTCAGTGGTGAGCAGTTCTTC
.	.	TRBV4-1	TRBJ1-1	CASSQIGGVGEAFF	TGCGCCAGCAGCCAAATAGGGGGGGTGGGTGAAGCTTTCTTT
.	.	TRBV2	TRBJ2-7	CASSDGRSYEQYF	TGTGCCAGCAGTGACGGCAGGTCCTACGAGCAGTACTTC
.	.	TRBV7-2	TRBJ1-5	CASSLESPGTYSNQPQHF	TGTGCCAGCAGCTTAGAATCCCCGGGGACTTATAGCAATCAGCCCCAGCATTTT
.	TRBD1	TRBV7-9	TRBJ1-5	CASSTTDRGWDQPQHF	TGTGCCAGCAGCACGACGGACAGGGGATGGGATCAGCCCCAGCATTTT
.	.	TRBV27	TRBJ2-1	CASSPFQGSRHNEQFF	TGTGCCAGCAGTCCCTTTCAAGGCAGCCGTCACAATGAGCAGTTCTTC
.	TRBD1	TRBV5-6	TRBJ2-7	CASSSGTGSYEQYF	TGTGCCAGCAGCTCAGGGACAGGTTCCTACGAGCAGTACTTC
.	.	TRBV27	TRBJ2-5	CASSLWDQYF	TGTGCCAGCAGTTTATGGGACCAGTACTTC
.	TRBD1	TRBV9	TRBJ2-5	CASSATGALETQYF	TGTGCCAGCAGCGCAACAGGGGCGTTGGAGACCCAGTACTTC
.	.	TRBV11-2	TRBJ2-1	CASSLGVYNEQFF	TGTGCCAGCAGCTTAGGGGTATACAATGAGCAGTTCTTC
.	.	TRBV7-9	TRBJ1-1	CASSNLGANTEAFF	TGTGCCAGCAGCAATCTGGGAGCCAACACTGAAGCTTTCTTT
.	.	TRBV9	TRBJ1-5	CASSPTATDQPQHF	TGTGCCAGCAGCCCGACAGCGACGGATCAGCCCCAGCATTTT
.	.	TRBV10-3	TRBJ2-2	CAISEPGSLNTGELFF	TGTGCCATCAGTGAGCCCGGGTCCCTGAACACCGGGGAGCTGTTTTTT
.	TRBD1	TRBV7-9	TRBJ1-5	CASSATGGNQPQHF	TGTGCCAGCAGCGCCACAGGGGGAAATCAGCCCCAGCATTTT
once	.	TRBV9	TRBJ2-7	CASSVGLALSYEQYF	TGTGCCAGCAGCGTAGGGTTAGCCCTTTCCTACGAGCAGTACTTC
.	TRBD2	TRBV12-5	TRBJ2-1	CASGLNTELAGARNEQFF	TGTGCTAGTGGTTTGAATACCGAACTAGCGGGAGCTCGGAATGAGCAGTTCTTC
.	TRBD1	TRBV9	TRBJ2-6	CASSPREWTGGAGANVLTF	TGTGCCAGCAGCCCCCGGGAGTGGACAGGGGGCGCTGGGGCCAACGTCCTGACTTTC
.	.	TRBV2	TRBJ1-5	CASTPRRGLQPQHF	TGTGCCAGCACCCCTCGAAGGGGCCTTCAGCCCCAGCATTTT
.	.	TRBV29-1	TRBJ2-3	CSVLDGEGTQYF	TGCAGCGTTCTTGACGGCGAAGGGACGCAGTATTTT
.	TRBD1	TRBV2	TRBJ2-7	CASSDQNRGYEQYF	TGTGCCAGCAGTGACCAAAACAGGGGTTACGAGCAGTACTTC
.	.	TRBV7-9	TRBJ2-4	CASSAPPGSGAKNIQYF	TGTGCCAGCAGCGCCCCGCCAGGGAGTGGAGCCAAAAACATTCAGTACTTC
.	TRBD2	TRBV11-2	TRBJ2-7	CASSSTGTSRDYEQYF	TGTGCCAGCAGCTCAACCGGGACTAGTAGAGACTACGAGCAGTACTTC
once	.	TRBV7-9	TRBJ2-1	CASSPETHEQFF	TGTGCCAGCAGCCCGGAGACCCATGAGCAGTTCTTC
.	TRBD1	TRBV29-1	TRBJ2-3	CSVGKQGAYTDTQYF	TGCAGCGTTGGAAAACAGGGGGCTTACACAGATACGCAGTATTTT
.	.	TRBV19	TRBJ1-5	CASSIDLAGLSQPQHF	TGTGCCAGTAGTATAGATTTGGCAGGGCTAAGTCAGCCCCAGCATTTT
.	.	TRBV15	TRBJ2-7	CATSPNRGRSSYEQYF	TGTGCCACCAGCCCTAATAGGGGCAGGAGCTCCTACGAGCAGTACTTC
.	.	TRBV16	TRBJ1-1	CASGQYLNTEAFF	TGTGCCAGCGGACAGTACTTGAACACTGAAGCTTTCTTT
.	TRBD1	TRBV2	TRBJ2-5	CASIGPDRVQYF	TGTGCCAGCATAGGACCGGACAGGGTCCAGTACTTC
.	.	TRBV27	TRBJ2-3	CASSFGGSTDTQYF	TGTGCCAGCAGTTTTGGGGGTAGCACAGATACGCAGTATTTT
.	.	TRBV9	TRBJ1-1	CASSVPPLF	TGTGCCAGCAGCGTACCCCCCCTCTTT
.	.	TRBV9	TRBJ2-2	CASSVEGGGTGELFF	TGTGCCAGCAGCGTAGAGGGAGGGGGAACCGGGGAGCTGTTTTTT
.	.	TRBV7-9	TRBJ1-2	CASSLGGLGGYTF	TGTGCCAGCAGCTTAGGAGGGCTTGGCGGCTACACCTTC
.	.	TRBV27	TRBJ1-5	CASTSNNQPQHF	TGTGCCAGCACGTCAAACAATCAGCCCCAGCATTTT
.	.	TRBV29-1	TRBJ2-7	CSVPARLHEQYF	TGCAGCGTCCCGGCGAGATTGCACGAGCAGTACTTC